This record covers a single T cell receptor beta chain. The antigen is unknown. Other nucleotide sequences from this sample produce the same CDR3. These data originate in a study of T cell responses to AZD1222 COVID-19 vaccine. Study results and limitations: Females outnumbered males among donors, who were mostly white British; clonal diversity was possibly underestimated. Researchers report vaccine-associated CD4 TCRs spanning spike, with dominance at 160-218 and 743-854. Samples come after the peak T cell response, not at day 14.

Assay: immunoSEQ multiplex PCR; the TCRdb copy retains only in-frame clones and omits some. The sample records 150,000 to 200,000 clones, around nine tenths being singletons. Germline V gene lookup returns CDR1 ENHRY and CDR2 SYGVKD. V was shortened by 5 bases and J by 1 base, with 2 bases between the two germline ends. CDR3 length: 11 amino acids. This specimen was peripheral blood, taken 28 days after the second dose of the MenACWY control vaccine. The V call is TRBV10-3, the J call TRBJ1-1, with D uncertain. This receptor was taken from an adult who received the MenACWY meningococcal vaccine as a control. The CDR3 here is CAISTNTEAFF. The CDR3 coding sequence is TGTGCCATCAGTACGAACACTGAAGCTTTCTTT.